Listed below are T cell receptor beta chains from one sample, sequenced in a study of blood T cells in healthy people across ages. TCRdb processed the 5' RACE reads anew with MiXCR; each CDR3 protein has one entry. This sample yields approximately 1.5 million distinct CDR3 sequences, of which about 35% are seen a single time; around 11% belongs to the top ten. The sample was blood. All receptors derive from a woman aged 25 to 39 in good health. Each CDR3 is given with its conserved first and last residue. Each record gives: V gene, J gene, D gene, clone size, CDR3 DNA, CDR3 protein. The D gene is left open where the match is weak. The size of a clone is reported for some rows only, either as once, few or many, or as a class for expanded clones.

>TRBV20-1|TRBJ2-1|TRBD1|-
TGCAGTGCTAGATTAGGGGGCAAACACAATGAGCAGTTCTTC
CSARLGGKHNEQFF
>TRBV12-5|TRBJ2-7|TRBD1|many
TGTGCTAGTGGTTTGTGGGACAGGGACGAGCAGTACTTC
CASGLWDRDEQYF
>TRBV20-1|TRBJ2-7|TRBD1|few
TGCAGTGCTGCCGCCCGGGACAGAGGGCTCCTTTTGGACGAGCAGTACTTC
CSAAARDRGLLLDEQYF
>TRBV10-2|TRBJ2-3|TRBD1|-
TGCGCCAGCGGCAGGACAGGGTTAGGCACAGATACGCAGTATTTT
CASGRTGLGTDTQYF
>TRBV6-1|TRBJ1-2|-|-
TGTGCCAGCAGGCCCGTGGGGGGCCTCAACTATGGCTACACCTTC
CASRPVGGLNYGYTF
>TRBV6-1|TRBJ1-4|-|-
TGTGCCAGCAGTCGAAGCCCCGCGGGGGCGGTTAGGGAAAAACTGTTTTTT
CASSRSPAGAVREKLFF
>TRBV9|TRBJ2-5|-|-
TGTGCCAGCAGCCCGGGATTAGCGGCAATCAACGGGGAGACCCAGTACTTC
CASSPGLAAINGETQYF
>TRBV2|TRBJ2-7|TRBD2|few
TGTGCCAGCAGCCCTCGGACTAGCGGGTACTCCTACGAGCAGTACTTC
CASSPRTSGYSYEQYF
>TRBV30|TRBJ2-3|TRBD1|-
TGTGCCTGGAGTGGTGGACAGGGAGCCCCCTCCACAGATACGCAGTATTTT
CAWSGGQGAPSTDTQYF
>TRBV4-1|TRBJ1-2|-|-
TGCGCCAGCAGCCATCCACGGGACATTTCCCTCCCTAACTATGGCTACACCTTC
CASSHPRDISLPNYGYTF
>TRBV6-1|TRBJ2-7|TRBD1|-
TGTGCCAGCAGTTTCACAGGGGGGCCCTACGAGCAGTACTTC
CASSFTGGPYEQYF
>TRBV13|TRBJ2-1|-|-
TGTGCCAGCAGCCCAGGACAGAGCCACAATGAGCAGTTCTTC
CASSPGQSHNEQFF
>TRBV28|TRBJ2-7|-|few
TGTGCCAGCAGTTTAGCGCTGCGGGAACTCTACTCCTACGAGCAGTACTTC
CASSLALRELYSYEQYF
>TRBV27|TRBJ1-5|-|few
TGTGCCAGCAGTTTCGCAGGTGGGATTCAGCCCCAGCATTTT
CASSFAGGIQPQHF
>TRBV18|TRBJ1-4|-|-
TGTGCCAGCTCACGGGCACAGGACTCAACTAATGAAAAACTGTTTTTT
CASSRAQDSTNEKLFF
>TRBV9|TRBJ1-6|-|-
TGTGCCAACAGCGTAGGGCAGGGGAATTCACCCCTCCACTTT
CANSVGQGNSPLHF
>TRBV9|TRBJ2-1|TRBD1|-
TGTGCCAGCAGCAGAGGACAGGGTTTAAACAATGAGCAGTTCTTC
CASSRGQGLNNEQFF
>TRBV5-1|TRBJ2-1|-|many
TGCGCCAGCAGCTTCGGGACGCTTTACAATGAGCAGTTCTTC
CASSFGTLYNEQFF
>TRBV20-1|TRBJ1-6|TRBD1|few
TGCAGTGCTAGACTGGGGACAGGGAGCTCCTATAATTCACCCCTCCACTTT
CSARLGTGSSYNSPLHF
>TRBV7-3|TRBJ2-3|-|once
TGTGCCAGCAGCCGCCAAGGGCAGCGCACAGATACGCAGTATTTT
CASSRQGQRTDTQYF
>TRBV5-6|TRBJ2-3|-|few
TGTGCCAGCAGCTTGAGATCGGGCTCCACAGATACGCAGTATTTT
CASSLRSGSTDTQYF
>TRBV3-1|TRBJ2-3|-|few
TGTGCCAGCAGCCAAGACTGGGGCCTTCCGAATACGCAGTATTTT
CASSQDWGLPNTQYF
>TRBV7-3|TRBJ2-2|-|few
TGTGCCAGCAGCTTAAGAGGGGACGGGGAGCTGTTTTTT
CASSLRGDGELFF
>TRBV29-1|TRBJ2-2|-|-
TGCAGCGTTGTATCTGGATCCTCGGACACCGGGGAGCTGTTTTTT
CSVVSGSSDTGELFF
>TRBV6-6|TRBJ1-5|-|-
TGTGCCACTAACCCCTCCCAATCCGGCAATCAGCCCCAGCATTTT
CATNPSQSGNQPQHF
>TRBV14|TRBJ2-7|TRBD1|once
TGTGCCAGCAGCCAACGGGTACAGGGACAGGGACGTTCCGAGCAGTACTTC
CASSQRVQGQGRSEQYF
>TRBV12-3/TRBV12-4|TRBJ2-5|TRBD2|many
TGTGCCAGCAGCGGCGGGAGGCGAGAGACCCAGTACTTC
CASSGGRRETQYF
>TRBV5-1|TRBJ2-7|TRBD1|few
TGCGCCAGCAGCTCCCAGGGGGCTCCAACTACCTACGAGCAGTACTTC
CASSSQGAPTTYEQYF
>TRBV9|TRBJ2-3|TRBD2|-
TGTGCCAGCAGCGCTAGACTAGCGGGAGACTTAGGCACAGATACGCAGTATTTT
CASSARLAGDLGTDTQYF
>TRBV5-1|TRBJ2-3|-|few
TGCGCCAGCAGCGCGAGACGTTACAACACAGATACGCAGTATTTT
CASSARRYNTDTQYF
>TRBV28|TRBJ2-1|TRBD1|few
TGTGCCAGCAGTTTATCCTACCGGGACAGGGGGTACAATGAGCAGTTCTTC
CASSLSYRDRGYNEQFF
>TRBV7-6|TRBJ2-1|-|few
TGTGCCAGCAGCCCTAGAGGAGGCGCGGGTGAGCAGTTCTTC
CASSPRGGAGEQFF
>TRBV5-6|TRBJ2-1|-|few
TGTGCCAGCAGCTTTGGGCGTACAGCCTACAATGAGCAGTTCTTC
CASSFGRTAYNEQFF
>TRBV7-8|TRBJ1-1|-|-
TGTGCCAGCGGAAAACAGACGGACATGAACACTGAAGCTTTCTTT
CASGKQTDMNTEAFF
>TRBV7-3|TRBJ1-4|-|-
TGTGCCAGCAGGTTGGGACTCACAACTAATGAAAAACTGTTTTTT
CASRLGLTTNEKLFF
>TRBV7-2|TRBJ2-3|-|many
TGTGCCAGCAGCCCCCTCGGGGCCCCAGATACGCAGTATTTT
CASSPLGAPDTQYF
>TRBV27|TRBJ1-1|-|few
TGTGCCAGCAGTTTATCCTCTAGGGTGAGGAACACTGAAGCTTTCTTT
CASSLSSRVRNTEAFF
>TRBV28|TRBJ2-7|-|-
TGTGCCAGCAGTTTTCGGGGGCCTGCCTACGAGCAGTACTTC
CASSFRGPAYEQYF
>TRBV4-1|TRBJ1-5|TRBD1|many
TGCGCCAGCAGCCACGCGGACAGGGTTTACAATCAGCCCCAGCATTTT
CASSHADRVYNQPQHF
>TRBV6-1|TRBJ1-2|TRBD1|-
TGTGCCAGCAGTCAAAGGACAGGGGCGATTAACTATGGCTACACCTTC
CASSQRTGAINYGYTF
>TRBV20-1|TRBJ2-5|-|many
TGCAGTGCTAGACTAGGAGAGACCCAGTACTTC
CSARLGETQYF
>TRBV30|TRBJ1-1|TRBD1|few
TGTGCCTGGGGCCGACAGGGCACTGAAGCTTTCTTT
CAWGRQGTEAFF
>TRBV7-7|TRBJ1-4|TRBD1|few
TGTGCCAGCAGCTCCGGGACAGGGGGGGATGAAAAACGGTTTTTT
CASSSGTGGDEKRFF
>TRBV10-1|TRBJ2-7|-|few
TGCGCCAGCAGTGAGTCGGGCTCCTACGAGCGGTACTTC
CASSESGSYERYF
>TRBV2|TRBJ1-2|TRBD1|-
TGTGCCAGCAGTGAAGTGGGACAGGGGGCGTCGGGTGGAGGCTACACCTTC
CASSEVGQGASGGGYTF
>TRBV2|TRBJ1-4|TRBD1|-
TGTGCCAGCAGTGTAGGGGGCCCGAATGAAAAACTGTTTTTT
CASSVGGPNEKLFF
>TRBV20-1|TRBJ2-1|TRBD2|-
TGCAGTGCTAGAGGAGCTAGCGGGAGGGCCGATGAGCAGTTCTTC
CSARGASGRADEQFF
>TRBV28|TRBJ2-7|TRBD1|-
TGTGCCAGCAAGGGACAGGGAGGCTCCTACGAGCAGTACTTC
CASKGQGGSYEQYF